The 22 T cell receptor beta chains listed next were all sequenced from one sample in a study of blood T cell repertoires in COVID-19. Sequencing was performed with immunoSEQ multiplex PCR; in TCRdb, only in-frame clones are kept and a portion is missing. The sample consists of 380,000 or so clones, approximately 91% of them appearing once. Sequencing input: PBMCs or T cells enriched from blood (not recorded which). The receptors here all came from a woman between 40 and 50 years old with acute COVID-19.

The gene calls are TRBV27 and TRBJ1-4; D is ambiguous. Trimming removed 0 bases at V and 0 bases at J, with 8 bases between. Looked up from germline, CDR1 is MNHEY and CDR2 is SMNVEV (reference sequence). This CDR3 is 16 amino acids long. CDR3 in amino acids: CASSLSPRATNEKLFF. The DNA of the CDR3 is TGTGCCAGCAGTTTATCACCACGAGCAACTAATGAAAAACTGTTTTTT.

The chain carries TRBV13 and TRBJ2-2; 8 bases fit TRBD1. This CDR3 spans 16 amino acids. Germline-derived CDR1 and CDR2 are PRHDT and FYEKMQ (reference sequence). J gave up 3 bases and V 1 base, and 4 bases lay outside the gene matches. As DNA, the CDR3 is TGTGCCAGCAGCTTAGCCCCGGACAGGGACACCGGGGAGCTGTTTTTT. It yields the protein CASSLAPDRDTGELFF. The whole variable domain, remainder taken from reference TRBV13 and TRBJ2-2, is AAGVIQSPRHLIKEKRETATLKCYPIPRHDTVYWYQQGPGQDPQFLISFYEKMQSDKGSIPDRFSAQQFSDYHSELNMSSLELGDSALYFCASSLAPDRDTGELFFGEGSRLTVL.

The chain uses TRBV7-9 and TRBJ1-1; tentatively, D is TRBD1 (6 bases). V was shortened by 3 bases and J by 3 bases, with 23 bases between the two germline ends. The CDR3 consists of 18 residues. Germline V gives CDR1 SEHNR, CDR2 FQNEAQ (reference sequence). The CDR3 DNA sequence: TGTGCCAGCAGCTTCAACTGGGGGCGCGATCTTGGTGACACTGAAGCTTTCTTT. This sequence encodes CASSFNWGRDLGDTEAFF.

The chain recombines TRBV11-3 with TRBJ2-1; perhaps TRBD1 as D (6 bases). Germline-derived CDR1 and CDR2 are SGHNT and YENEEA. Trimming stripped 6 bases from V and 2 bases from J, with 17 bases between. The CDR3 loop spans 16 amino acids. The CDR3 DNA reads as TGTGCCAGCAGTTTAAGAGGGGGTGGCGCCTACAATGAGCAGTTCTTC. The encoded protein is CASSLRGGGAYNEQFF.

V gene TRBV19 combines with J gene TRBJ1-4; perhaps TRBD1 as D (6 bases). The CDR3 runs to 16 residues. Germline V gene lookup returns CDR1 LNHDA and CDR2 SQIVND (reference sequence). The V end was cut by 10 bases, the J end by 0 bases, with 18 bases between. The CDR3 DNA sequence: TGTGCCACCTCTGGGGACAAACATGCAACTAATGAAAAACTGTTTTTT. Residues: CATSGDKHATNEKLFF.

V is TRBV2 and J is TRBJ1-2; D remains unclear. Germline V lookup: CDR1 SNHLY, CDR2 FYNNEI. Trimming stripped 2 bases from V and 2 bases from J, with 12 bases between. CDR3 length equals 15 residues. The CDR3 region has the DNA TGTGCCAGCAGTGAATCTGGGAGCCTCAACTATGGCTACACCTTC. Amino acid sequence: CASSESGSLNYGYTF.

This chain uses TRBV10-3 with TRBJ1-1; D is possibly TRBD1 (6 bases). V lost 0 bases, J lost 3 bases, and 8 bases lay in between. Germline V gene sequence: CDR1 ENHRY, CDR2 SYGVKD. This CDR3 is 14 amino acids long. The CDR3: CAISESKGDTEAFF. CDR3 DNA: TGTGCCATCAGTGAGTCCAAGGGGGACACTGAAGCTTTCTTT.

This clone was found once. Here the CDR3 DNA reads TGTGCCAGCAGCTTCACCAGCCAGGGAGGGCGGAGTGAAAAACTGTTTTTT. Amino acids: CASSFTSQGGRSEKLFF. V usage is TRBV7-9 and J usage is TRBJ1-4; D possibly corresponds to TRBD1 (5 bases). Looked up from germline, CDR1 is SEHNR and CDR2 is FQNEAQ (reference sequence). This CDR3 comprises 17 residues. Trimming shortened V by 3 bases and J by 7 bases, and 21 bases separated the two germline ends.

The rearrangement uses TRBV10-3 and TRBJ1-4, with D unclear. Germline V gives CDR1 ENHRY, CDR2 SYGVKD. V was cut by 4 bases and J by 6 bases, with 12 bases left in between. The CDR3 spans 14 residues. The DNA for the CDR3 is TGTGCCATCAGTGCCGGGAGCGACGATGAAAAACTGTTTTTT. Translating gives CAISAGSDDEKLFF.

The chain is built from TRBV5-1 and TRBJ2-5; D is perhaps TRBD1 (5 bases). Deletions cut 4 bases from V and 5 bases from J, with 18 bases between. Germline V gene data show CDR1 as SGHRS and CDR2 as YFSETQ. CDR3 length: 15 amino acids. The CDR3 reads CASSPRAQGGETQYF. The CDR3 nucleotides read TGCGCCAGCAGCCCCCGGGCCCAGGGTGGGGAGACCCAGTACTTC.

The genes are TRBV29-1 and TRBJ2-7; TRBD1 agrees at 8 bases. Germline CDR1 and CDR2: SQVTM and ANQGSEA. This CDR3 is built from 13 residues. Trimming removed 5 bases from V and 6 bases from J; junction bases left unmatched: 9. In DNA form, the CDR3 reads TGCAGCGTTTTACAGGGGGATGGTTTCGAGCAGTACTTC. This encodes CSVLQGDGFEQYF.

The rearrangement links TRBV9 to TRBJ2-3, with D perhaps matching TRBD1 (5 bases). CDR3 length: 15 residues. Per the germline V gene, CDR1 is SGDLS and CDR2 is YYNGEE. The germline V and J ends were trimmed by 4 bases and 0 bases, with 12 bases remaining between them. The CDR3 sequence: CASSSQGPSTDTQYF. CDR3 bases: TGTGCCAGCAGCTCGCAGGGTCCAAGCACAGATACGCAGTATTTT.

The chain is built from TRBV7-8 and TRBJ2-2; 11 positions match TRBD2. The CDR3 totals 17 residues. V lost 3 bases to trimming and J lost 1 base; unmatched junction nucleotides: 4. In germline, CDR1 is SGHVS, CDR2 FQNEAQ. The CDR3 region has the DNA TGTGCCAGCAGCTTTCTAGCGGGGGGCCAGAACACCGGGGAGCTGTTTTTT. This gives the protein CASSFLAGGQNTGELFF.

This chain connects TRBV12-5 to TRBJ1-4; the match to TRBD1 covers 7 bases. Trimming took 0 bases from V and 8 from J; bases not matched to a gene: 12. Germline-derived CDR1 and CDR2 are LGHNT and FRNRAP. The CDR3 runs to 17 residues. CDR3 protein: CASGLVQGPPMSEKLFF. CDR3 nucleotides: TGTGCTAGTGGTTTGGTACAGGGGCCCCCCATGAGCGAAAAACTGTTTTTT.

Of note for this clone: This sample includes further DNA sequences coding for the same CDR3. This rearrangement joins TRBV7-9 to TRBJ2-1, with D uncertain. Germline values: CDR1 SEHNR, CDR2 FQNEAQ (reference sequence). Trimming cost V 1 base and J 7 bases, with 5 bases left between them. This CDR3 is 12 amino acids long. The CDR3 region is CASSLGSNEQFF. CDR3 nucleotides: TGTGCCAGCAGCTTAGGGAGTAATGAGCAGTTCTTC.

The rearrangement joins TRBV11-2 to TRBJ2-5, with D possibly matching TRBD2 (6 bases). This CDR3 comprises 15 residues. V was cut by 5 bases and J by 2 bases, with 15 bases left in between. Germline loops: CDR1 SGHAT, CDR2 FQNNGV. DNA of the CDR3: TGTGCCAGCAGCAGGGCGGGATTTGCGCAAGAGACCCAGTACTTC. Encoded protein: CASSRAGFAQETQYF. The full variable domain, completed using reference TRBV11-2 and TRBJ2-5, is EAGVAQSPRYKIIEKRQSVAFWCNPISGHATLYWYQQILGQGPKLLIQFQNNGVVDDSQLPKDRFSAERLKGVDSTLKIQPAKLEDSAVYLCASSRAGFAQETQYFGPGTRLLVL.

The CDR3, as DNA: TGCGCCAGCAGCCAAGAGACAGGCGGCCCCACTGAAGCTTTCTTT. Translated: CASSQETGGPTEAFF. This rearrangement joins TRBV4-1 to TRBJ1-1; tentative D call: TRBD1 (6 bases). The germline V gene encodes CDR1 MGHRA and CDR2 YSYEKL. V shed 0 bases and J shed 4 bases, with 12 bases lying between them. This CDR3 has 15 amino acids.

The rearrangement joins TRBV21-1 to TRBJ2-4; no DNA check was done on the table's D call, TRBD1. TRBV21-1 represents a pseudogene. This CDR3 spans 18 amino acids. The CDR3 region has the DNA TGTGCCAGCCCTCTCCTAAGTACAGGGCCCCCACTTCAAAACATTCAGTACTTC. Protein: CASPLLSTGPPLQNIQYF.

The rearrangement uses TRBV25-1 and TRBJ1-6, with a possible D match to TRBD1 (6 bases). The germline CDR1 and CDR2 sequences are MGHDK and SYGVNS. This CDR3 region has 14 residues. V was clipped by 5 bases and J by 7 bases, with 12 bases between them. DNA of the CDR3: TGTGCCAGCAGTCAACAGGGCGAAAATTCACCCCTCCACTTT. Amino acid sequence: CASSQQGENSPLHF.

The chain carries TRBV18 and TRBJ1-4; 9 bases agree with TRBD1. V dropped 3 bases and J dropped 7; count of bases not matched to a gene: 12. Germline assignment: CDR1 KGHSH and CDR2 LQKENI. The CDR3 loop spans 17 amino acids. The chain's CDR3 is CASSPYGPGQGSEKLFF. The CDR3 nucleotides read TGTGCCAGCTCACCGTATGGACCGGGACAGGGCTCTGAAAAACTGTTTTTT.

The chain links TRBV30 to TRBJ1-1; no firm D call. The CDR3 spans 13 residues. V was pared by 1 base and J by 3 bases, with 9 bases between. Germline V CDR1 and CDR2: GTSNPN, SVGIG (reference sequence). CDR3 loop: CAWSEDRDTEAFF. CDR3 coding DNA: TGTGCCTGGAGTGAAGACCGGGACACTGAAGCTTTCTTT.

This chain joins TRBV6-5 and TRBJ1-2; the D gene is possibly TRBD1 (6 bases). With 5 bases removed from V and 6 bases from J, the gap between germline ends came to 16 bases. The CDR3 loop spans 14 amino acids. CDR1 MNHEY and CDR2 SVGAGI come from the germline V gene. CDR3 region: CASSLTGQVDGYTF. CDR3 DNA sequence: TGTGCCAGCAGTCTTACAGGGCAGGTGGATGGCTACACCTTC.